This T cell receptor (beta chain) comes out of a study of T cells after posttransplantation cyclophosphamide. Germline CDR1 reads SGDLS; CDR2 reads YYNGEE. The CDR3 runs 14 residues. V was cut by 0 bases and J by 3 bases, with 10 bases left in between. Many counts were recorded for this clone. Only in-frame clones appear in the TCRdb table, and some are missing; sequencing was by immunoSEQ multiplex PCR. Listed for the sample are 25,000 to 30,000 clones, none seen a single time. Sequencing was carried out using PBMCs. This receptor was obtained from a man aged 50-60 years in good health, CMV-negative, and a related stem cell transplant donor. This chain connects TRBV9 to TRBJ2-7, with a weak D call TRBD2 (6 bases). CDR3 in DNA: TGTGCCAGCAGCGTAGTGGTGGAGGGCTACGAGCAGTACTTC. Amino acids: CASSVVVEGYEQYF.